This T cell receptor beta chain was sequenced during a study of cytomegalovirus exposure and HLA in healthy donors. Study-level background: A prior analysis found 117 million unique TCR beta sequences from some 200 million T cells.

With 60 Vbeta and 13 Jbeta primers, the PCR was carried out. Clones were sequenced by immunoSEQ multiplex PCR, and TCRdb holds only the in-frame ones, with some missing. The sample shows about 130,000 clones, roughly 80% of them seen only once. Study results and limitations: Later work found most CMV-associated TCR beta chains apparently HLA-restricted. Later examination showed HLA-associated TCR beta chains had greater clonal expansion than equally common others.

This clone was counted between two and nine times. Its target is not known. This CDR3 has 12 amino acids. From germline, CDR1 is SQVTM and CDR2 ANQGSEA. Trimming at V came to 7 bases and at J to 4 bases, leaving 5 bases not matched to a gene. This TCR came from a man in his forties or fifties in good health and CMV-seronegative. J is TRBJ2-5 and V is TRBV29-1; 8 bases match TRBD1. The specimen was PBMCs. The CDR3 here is CSAVQGGETQYF. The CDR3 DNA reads TGCAGCGCCGTACAGGGGGGAGAGACCCAGTACTTC.